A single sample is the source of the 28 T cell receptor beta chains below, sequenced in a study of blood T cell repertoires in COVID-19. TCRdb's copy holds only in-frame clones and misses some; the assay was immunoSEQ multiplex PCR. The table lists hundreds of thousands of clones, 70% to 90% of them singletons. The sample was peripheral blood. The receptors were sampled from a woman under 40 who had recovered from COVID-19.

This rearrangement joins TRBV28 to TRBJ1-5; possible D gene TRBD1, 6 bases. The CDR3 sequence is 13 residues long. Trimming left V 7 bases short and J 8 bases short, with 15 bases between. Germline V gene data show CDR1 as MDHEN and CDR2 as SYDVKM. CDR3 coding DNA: TGTGCCAGCACCTTGGGGGGGCTTGAGCCCCAGCATTTT. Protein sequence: CASTLGGLEPQHF.

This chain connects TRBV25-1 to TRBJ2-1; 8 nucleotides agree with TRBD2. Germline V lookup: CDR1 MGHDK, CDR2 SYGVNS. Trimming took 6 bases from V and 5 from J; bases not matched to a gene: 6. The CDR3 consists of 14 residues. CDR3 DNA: TGTGCCAGCAGGGGTAGCGGGGTAAACAATGAGCAGTTCTTC. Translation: CASRGSGVNNEQFF.

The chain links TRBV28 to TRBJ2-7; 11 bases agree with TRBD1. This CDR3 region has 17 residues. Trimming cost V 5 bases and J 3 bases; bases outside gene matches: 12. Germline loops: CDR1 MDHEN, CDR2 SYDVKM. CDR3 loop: CASSPGQGAMSYYEQYF. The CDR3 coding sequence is TGTGCCAGCAGTCCTGGACAGGGGGCTATGTCTTACTACGAGCAGTACTTC.

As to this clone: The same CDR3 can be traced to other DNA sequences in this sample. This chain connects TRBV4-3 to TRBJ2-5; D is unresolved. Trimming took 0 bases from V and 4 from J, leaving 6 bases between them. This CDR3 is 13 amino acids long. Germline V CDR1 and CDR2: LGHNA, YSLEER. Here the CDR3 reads CASSQDRGETQYF. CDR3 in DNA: TGCGCCAGCAGCCAAGATCGAGGAGAGACCCAGTACTTC.

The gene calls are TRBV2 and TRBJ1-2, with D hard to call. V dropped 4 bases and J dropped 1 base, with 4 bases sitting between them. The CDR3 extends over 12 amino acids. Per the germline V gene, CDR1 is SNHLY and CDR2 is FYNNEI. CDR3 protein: CASSGVNYGYTF. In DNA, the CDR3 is TGTGCCAGCAGTGGCGTTAACTATGGCTACACCTTC.

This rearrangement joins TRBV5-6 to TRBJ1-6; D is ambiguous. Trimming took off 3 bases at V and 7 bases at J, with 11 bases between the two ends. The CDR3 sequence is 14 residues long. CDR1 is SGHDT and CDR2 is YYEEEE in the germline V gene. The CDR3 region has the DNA TGTGCCAGCAGCTGGGGAGGGTTCAATTCACCCCTCCACTTT. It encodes CASSWGGFNSPLHF.

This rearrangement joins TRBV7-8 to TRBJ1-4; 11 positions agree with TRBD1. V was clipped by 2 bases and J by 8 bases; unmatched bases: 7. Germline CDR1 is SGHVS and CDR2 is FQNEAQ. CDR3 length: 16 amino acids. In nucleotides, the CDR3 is TGTGCCAGCAGCTTAACGGACAGGGGGCGCCGGGAAAAACTGTTTTTT. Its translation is CASSLTDRGRREKLFF.

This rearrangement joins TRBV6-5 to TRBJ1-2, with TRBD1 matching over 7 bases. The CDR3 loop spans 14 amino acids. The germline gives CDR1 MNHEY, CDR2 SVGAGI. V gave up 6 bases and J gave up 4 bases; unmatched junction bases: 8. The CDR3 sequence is CASRNTGAPYGYTF. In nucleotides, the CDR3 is TGTGCCAGCAGAAATACAGGGGCTCCCTATGGCTACACCTTC.

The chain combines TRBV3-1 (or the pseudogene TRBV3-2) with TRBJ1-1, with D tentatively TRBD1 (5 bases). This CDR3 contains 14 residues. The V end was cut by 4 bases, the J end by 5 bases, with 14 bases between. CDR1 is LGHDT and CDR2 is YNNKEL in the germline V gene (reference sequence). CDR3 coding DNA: TGTGCCAGCAGCCGAGGCGGGGGGGGGACTGAAGCTTTCTTT. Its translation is CASSRGGGGTEAFF.

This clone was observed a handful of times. The CDR3 is CASSEDRGPDEQYF. CDR3 nucleotide sequence: TGTGCCAGCAGTGAAGACAGGGGGCCGGACGAGCAGTACTTC. The gene calls are TRBV6-1 and TRBJ2-7, with 9 bases matching TRBD1. Unmatched junction bases numbered 3, after V lost 1 base and J lost 5 bases. The CDR3 has 14 residues. Germline V gives CDR1 MNHNS, CDR2 SASEGT.

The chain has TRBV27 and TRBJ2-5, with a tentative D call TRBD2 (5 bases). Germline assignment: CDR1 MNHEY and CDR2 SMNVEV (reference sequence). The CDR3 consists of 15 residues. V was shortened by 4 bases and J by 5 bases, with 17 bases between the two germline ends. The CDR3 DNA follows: TGTGCCAGCAGTTCCTCCCCGGACTTGCCGGAGACCCAGTACTTC. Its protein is CASSSSPDLPETQYF.

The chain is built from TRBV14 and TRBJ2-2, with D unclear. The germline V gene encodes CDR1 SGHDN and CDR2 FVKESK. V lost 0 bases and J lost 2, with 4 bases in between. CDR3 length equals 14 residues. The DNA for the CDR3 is TGTGCCAGCAGCCAAGACTTAAACACCGGGGAGCTGTTTTTT. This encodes CASSQDLNTGELFF. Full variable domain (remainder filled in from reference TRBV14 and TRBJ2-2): EAGVTQFPSHSVIEKGQTVTLRCDPISGHDNLYWYRRVMGKEIKFLLHFVKESKQDESGMPNNRFLAERTGGTYSTLKVQPAELEDSGVYFCASSQDLNTGELFFGEGSRLTVL.

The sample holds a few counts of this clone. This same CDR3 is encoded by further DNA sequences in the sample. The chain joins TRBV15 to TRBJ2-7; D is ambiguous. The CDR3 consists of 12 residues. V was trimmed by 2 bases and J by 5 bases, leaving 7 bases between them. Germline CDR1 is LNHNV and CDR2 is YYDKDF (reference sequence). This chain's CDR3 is CATSRPRDEQYF. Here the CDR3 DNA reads TGTGCCACCAGCAGACCACGGGACGAGCAGTACTTC.

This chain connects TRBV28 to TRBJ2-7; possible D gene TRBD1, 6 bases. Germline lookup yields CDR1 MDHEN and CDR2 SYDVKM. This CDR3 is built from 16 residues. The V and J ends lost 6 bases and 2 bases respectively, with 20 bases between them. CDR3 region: CASRSPLRDNTYEQYF. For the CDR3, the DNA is TGTGCCAGCAGGTCCCCACTTCGGGACAACACCTACGAGCAGTACTTC.

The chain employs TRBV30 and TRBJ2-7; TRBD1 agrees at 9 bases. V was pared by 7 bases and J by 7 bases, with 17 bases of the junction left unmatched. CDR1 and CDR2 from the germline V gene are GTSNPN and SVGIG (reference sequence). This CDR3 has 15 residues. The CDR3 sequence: CAYSPGQGLTGEQYF. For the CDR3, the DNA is TGTGCCTACTCACCGGGACAGGGCCTTACGGGGGAGCAGTACTTC.

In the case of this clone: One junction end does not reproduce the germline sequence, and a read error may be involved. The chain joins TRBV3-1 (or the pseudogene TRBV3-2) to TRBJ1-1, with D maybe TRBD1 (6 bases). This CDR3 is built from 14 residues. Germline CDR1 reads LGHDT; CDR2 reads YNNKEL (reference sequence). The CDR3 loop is CASSLGRDNSEAFF. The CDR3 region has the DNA TGTGCCAGCAGCCTTGGCCGGGACAACAGTGAAGCTTTCTTT.

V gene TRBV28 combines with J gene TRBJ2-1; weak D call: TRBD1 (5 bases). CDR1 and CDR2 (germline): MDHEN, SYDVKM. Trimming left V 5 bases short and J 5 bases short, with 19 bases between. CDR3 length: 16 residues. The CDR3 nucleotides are TGTGCCAGCAGTACGCACGCGATGACAGCAGACAATGAGCAGTTCTTC. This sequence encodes CASSTHAMTADNEQFF.

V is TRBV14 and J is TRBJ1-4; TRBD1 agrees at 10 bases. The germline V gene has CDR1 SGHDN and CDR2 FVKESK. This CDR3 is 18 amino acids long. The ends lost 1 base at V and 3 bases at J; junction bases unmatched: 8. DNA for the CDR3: TGTGCCAGCAGCCAAGTCCCGGGACAGGGGACAGCTAATGAAAAACTGTTTTTT. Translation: CASSQVPGQGTANEKLFF.

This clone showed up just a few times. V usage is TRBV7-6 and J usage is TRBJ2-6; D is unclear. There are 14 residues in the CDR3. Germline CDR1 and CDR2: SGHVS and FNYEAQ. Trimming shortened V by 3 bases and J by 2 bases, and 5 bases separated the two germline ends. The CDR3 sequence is CASSLSTGANVLTF. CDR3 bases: TGTGCCAGCAGCTTGAGCACTGGGGCCAACGTCCTGACTTTC.

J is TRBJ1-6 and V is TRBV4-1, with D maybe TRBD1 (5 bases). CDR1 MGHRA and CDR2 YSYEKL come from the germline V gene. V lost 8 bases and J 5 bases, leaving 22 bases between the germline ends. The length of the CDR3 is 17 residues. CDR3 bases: TGCGCCAGCCTCGGAACCCTTGCGGGGGATCATAATTCACCCCTCCACTTT. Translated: CASLGTLAGDHNSPLHF.

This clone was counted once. The CDR3: CASRPNSGSQYF. For the CDR3, the DNA is TGTGCCAGCAGACCCAACTCGGGTTCGCAGTATTTT. The chain couples TRBV2 to TRBJ2-3; D remains ambiguous. V dropped 6 bases and J dropped 10 bases, with 14 bases sitting between them. CDR1 and CDR2 (germline): SNHLY, FYNNEI. The CDR3 runs to 12 residues.

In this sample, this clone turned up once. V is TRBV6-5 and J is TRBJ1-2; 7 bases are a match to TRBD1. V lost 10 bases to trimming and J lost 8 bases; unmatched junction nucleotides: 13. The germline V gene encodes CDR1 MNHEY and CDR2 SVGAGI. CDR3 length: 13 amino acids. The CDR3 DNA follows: TGTGCCACCACAGGGGAGTCCATGTGGGGCTACACCTTC. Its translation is CATTGESMWGYTF.

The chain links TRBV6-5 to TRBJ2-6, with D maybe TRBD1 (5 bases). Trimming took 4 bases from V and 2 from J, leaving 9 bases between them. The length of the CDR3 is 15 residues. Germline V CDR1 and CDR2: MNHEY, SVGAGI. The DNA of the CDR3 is TGTGCCAGCAGTTCCCAGGGTGCTGGGGCCAACGTCCTGACTTTC. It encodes CASSSQGAGANVLTF.

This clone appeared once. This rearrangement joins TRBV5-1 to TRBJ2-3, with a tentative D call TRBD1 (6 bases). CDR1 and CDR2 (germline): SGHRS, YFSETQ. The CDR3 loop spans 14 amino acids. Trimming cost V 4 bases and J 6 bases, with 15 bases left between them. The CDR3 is CASSPDRNMDTQYF. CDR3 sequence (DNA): TGCGCCAGCAGCCCCGACAGGAACATGGATACGCAGTATTTT.

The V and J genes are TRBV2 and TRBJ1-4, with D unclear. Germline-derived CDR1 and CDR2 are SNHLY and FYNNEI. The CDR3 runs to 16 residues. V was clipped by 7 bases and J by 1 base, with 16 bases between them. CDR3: CASTGGPVGTNEKLFF. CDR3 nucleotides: TGTGCCAGCACTGGAGGGCCGGTGGGAACTAATGAAAAACTGTTTTTT. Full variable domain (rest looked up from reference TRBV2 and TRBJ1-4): EPEVTQTPSHQVTQMGQEVILRCVPISNHLYFYWYRQILGQKVEFLVSFYNNEISEKSEIFDDQFSVERPDGSNFTLKIRSTKLEDSAMYFCASTGGPVGTNEKLFFGSGTQLSVL.

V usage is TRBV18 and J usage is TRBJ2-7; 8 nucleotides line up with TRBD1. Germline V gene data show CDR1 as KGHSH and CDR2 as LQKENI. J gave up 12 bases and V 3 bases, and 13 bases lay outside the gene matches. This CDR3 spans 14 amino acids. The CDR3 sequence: CASSPGQAPAYRYF. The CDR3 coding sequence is TGTGCCAGCTCACCGGGACAGGCCCCTGCGTATCGGTACTTC.

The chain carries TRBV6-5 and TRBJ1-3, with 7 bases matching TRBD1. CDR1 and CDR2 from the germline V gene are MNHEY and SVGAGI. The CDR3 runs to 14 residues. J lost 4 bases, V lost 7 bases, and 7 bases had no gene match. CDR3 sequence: CASTPGQKGNTIYF. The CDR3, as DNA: TGTGCCAGCACCCCGGGACAGAAAGGAAACACCATATATTTT.

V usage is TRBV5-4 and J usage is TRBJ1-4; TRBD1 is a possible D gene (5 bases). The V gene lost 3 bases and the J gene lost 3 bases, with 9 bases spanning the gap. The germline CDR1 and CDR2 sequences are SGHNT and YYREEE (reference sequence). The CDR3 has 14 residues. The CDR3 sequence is CASSWGGSNEKLFF. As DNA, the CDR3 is TGTGCCAGCAGCTGGGGGGGATCTAATGAAAAACTGTTTTTT.